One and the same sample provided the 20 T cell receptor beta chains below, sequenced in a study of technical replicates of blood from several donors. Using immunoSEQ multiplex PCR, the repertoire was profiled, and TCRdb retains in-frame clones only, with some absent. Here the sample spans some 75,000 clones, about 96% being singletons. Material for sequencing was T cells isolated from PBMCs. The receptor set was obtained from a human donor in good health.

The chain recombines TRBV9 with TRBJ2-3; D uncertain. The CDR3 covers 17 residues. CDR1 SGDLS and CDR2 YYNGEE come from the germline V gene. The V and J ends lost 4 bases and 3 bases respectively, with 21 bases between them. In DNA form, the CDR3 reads TGTGCCAGCAGCCACTCTATTGACCTCTCCGGGACAGATACGCAGTATTTT. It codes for CASSHSIDLSGTDTQYF. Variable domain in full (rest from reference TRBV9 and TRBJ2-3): DSGVTQTPKHLITATGQRVTLRCSPRSGDLSVYWYQQSLDQGLQFLIQYYNGEERAKGNILERFSAQQFPDLHSELNLSSLELGDSALYFCASSHSIDLSGTDTQYFGPGTRLTVL.

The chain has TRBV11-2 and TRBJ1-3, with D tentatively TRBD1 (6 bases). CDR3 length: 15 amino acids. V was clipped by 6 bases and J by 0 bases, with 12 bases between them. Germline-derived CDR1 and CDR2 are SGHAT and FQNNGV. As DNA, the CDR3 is TGTGCCAGCAGTCGGGACACGAACTCTGGAAACACCATATATTTT. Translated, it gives CASSRDTNSGNTIYF. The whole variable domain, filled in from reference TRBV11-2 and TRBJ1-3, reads EAGVAQSPRYKIIEKRQSVAFWCNPISGHATLYWYQQILGQGPKLLIQFQNNGVVDDSQLPKDRFSAERLKGVDSTLKIQPAKLEDSAVYLCASSRDTNSGNTIYFGEGSWLTVV.

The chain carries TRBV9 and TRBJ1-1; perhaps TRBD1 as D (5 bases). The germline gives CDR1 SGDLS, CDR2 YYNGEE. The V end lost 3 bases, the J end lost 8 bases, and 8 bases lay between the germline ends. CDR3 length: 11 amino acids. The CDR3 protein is CASSGPGEAFF. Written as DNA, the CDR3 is TGTGCCAGCAGCGGCCCAGGGGAAGCTTTCTTT.

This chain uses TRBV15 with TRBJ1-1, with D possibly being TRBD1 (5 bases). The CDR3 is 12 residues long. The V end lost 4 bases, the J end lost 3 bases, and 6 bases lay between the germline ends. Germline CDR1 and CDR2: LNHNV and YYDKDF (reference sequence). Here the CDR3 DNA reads TGTGCCACCAGCAAGGGGTACACTGAAGCTTTCTTT. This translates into CATSKGYTEAFF.

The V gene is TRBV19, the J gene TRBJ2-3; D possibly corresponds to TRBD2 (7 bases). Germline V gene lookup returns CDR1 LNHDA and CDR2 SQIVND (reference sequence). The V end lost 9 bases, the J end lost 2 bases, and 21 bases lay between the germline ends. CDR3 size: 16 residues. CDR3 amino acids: CASRRGGGFATDTQYF. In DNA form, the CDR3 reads TGTGCCAGCCGGAGGGGAGGGGGTTTTGCCACAGATACGCAGTATTTT.

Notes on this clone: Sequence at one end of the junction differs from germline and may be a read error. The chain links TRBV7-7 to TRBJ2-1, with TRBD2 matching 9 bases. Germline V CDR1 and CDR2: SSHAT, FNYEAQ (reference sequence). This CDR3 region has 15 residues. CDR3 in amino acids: CASSPTSGSYNEQFF. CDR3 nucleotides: TGTGCTAGCAGCCCTACTAGCGGGTCGTACAATGAGCAGTTCTTC.

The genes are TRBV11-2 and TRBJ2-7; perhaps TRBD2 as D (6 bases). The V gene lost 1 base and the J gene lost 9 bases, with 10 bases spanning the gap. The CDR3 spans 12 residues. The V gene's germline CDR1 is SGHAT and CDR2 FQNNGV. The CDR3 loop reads CASSLGGEVQYF. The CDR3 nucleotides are TGTGCCAGCAGCTTAGGCGGGGAAGTGCAGTACTTC.

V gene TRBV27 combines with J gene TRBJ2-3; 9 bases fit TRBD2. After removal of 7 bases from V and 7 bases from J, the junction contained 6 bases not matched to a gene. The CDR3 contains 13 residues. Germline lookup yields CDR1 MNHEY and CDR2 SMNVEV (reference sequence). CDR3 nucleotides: TGTGCCAGCATCCCTAGCGGGAAGAATACGCAGTATTTT. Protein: CASIPSGKNTQYF.

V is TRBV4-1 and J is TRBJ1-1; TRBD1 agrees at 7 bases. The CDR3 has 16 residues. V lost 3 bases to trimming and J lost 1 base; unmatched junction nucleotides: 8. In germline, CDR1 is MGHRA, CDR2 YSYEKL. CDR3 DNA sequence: TGCGCCAGCAGCCACCCATGGACAGGTCCGAACACTGAAGCTTTCTTT. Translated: CASSHPWTGPNTEAFF.

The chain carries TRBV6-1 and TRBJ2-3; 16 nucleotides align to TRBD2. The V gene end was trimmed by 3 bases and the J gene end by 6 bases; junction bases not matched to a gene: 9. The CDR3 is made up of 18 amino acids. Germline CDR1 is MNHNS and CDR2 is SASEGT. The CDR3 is CASSDGTSGRALADTQYF. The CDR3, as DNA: TGTGCCAGCAGTGATGGGACTAGCGGGAGGGCCCTGGCGGATACGCAGTATTTT.

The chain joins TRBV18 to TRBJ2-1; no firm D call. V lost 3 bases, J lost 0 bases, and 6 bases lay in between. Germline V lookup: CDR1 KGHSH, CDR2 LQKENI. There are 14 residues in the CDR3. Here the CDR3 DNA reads TGTGCCAGCTCACCTTCCAGCTCCTACAATGAGCAGTTCTTC. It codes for CASSPSSSYNEQFF.

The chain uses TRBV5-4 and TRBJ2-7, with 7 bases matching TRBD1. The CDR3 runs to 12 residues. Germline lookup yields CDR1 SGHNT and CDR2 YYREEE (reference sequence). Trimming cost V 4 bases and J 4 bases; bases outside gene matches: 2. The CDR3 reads CASSPGQYEQYF. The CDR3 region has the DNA TGTGCCAGCAGCCCGGGACAGTACGAGCAGTACTTC.

CDR3 loop: CASSLGLAGLSEQFF. CDR3 coding DNA: TGTGCCAGCAGCCTAGGACTAGCGGGATTGAGTGAGCAGTTCTTC. This rearrangement joins TRBV14 to TRBJ2-1; 12 bases are shared with TRBD2. Germline CDR1 reads SGHDN; CDR2 reads FVKESK. V shed 4 bases and J 9 bases; nucleotides not matched to a gene: 7. CDR3 length: 15 residues.

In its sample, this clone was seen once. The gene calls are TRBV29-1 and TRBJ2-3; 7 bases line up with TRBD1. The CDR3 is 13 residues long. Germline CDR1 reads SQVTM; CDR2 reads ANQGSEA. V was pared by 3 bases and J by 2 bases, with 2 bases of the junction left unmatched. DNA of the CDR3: TGCAGCGTTGAGGGACAGCTCACAGATACGCAGTATTTT. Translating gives CSVEGQLTDTQYF.

CDR3 DNA sequence: TGCGCCAGCAGCCAACGTTCTCAGACCTACGAGCAGTACTTC. Amino acids: CASSQRSQTYEQYF. This sequence joins TRBV4-1 and TRBJ2-7, with no clear D. Trimming took 2 bases from V and 2 from J, leaving 10 bases between them. The CDR3 spans 14 residues. CDR1 is MGHRA and CDR2 is YSYEKL in the germline V gene.

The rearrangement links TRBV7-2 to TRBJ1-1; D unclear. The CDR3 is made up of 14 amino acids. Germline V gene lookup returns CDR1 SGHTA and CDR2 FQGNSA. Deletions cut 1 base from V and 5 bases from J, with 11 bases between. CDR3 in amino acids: CASSLDFAGTEAFF. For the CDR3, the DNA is TGTGCCAGCAGCTTAGATTTCGCGGGGACTGAAGCTTTCTTT.

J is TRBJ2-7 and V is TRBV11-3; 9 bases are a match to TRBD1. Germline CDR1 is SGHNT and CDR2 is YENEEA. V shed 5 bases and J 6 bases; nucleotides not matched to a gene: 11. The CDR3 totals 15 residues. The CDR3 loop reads CASSPDRGTDGEQYF. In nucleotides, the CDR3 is TGTGCCAGCAGCCCAGACAGGGGGACTGACGGCGAGCAGTACTTC.

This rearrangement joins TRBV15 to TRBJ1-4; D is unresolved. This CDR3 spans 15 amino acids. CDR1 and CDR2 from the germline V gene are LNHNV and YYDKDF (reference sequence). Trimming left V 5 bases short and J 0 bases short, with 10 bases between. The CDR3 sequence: CATSRGRPTNEKLFF. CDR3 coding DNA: TGTGCCACCAGCCGGGGTAGGCCAACTAATGAAAAACTGTTTTTT.

The CDR3 DNA follows: TGTGCCACCCGGGGGACCTACGAGCAGTACTTC. It codes for CATRGTYEQYF. The genes are TRBV10-3 and TRBJ2-7, with D perhaps TRBD2 (6 bases). This CDR3 comprises 11 residues. The germline V and J ends were trimmed by 10 bases and 2 bases, with 9 bases remaining between them. CDR1 and CDR2 (germline): ENHRY, SYGVKD.

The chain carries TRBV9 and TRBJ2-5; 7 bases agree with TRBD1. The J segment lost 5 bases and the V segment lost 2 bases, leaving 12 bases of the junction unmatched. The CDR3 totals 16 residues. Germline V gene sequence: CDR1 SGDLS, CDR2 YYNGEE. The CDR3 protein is CASSVYIGQAGETQYF. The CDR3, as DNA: TGTGCCAGCAGCGTTTATATAGGACAGGCTGGGGAGACCCAGTACTTC.